The 3 T cell receptor beta chains below come from one sample, sequenced in a study of Graves' ophthalmopathy and Graves' hyperthyroidism. Researchers took RNA transcripts and amplified TCR beta CDR3 regions from them. Second-round multiplex PCR came after a first-round RT-PCR that employed HTBI primers. One entry per CDR3 protein results from TCRdb running MiXCR on the multiplex PCR reads. Of 600,000 to 700,000 distinct CDR3 sequences listed, under 50% were seen once; the top ten hold 3% to 3.5%. Specimen: peripheral blood. The source is an adult man with Graves' ophthalmopathy.

The chain is built from TRBV29-1 and TRBJ1-2, with TRBD1 matching 9 bases. After removal of 8 bases from V and 4 bases from J, the junction contained 8 bases not matched to a gene. The CDR3 covers 13 residues. Germline CDR1 reads SQVTM; CDR2 reads ANQGSEA. The CDR3 sequence: CSLGDRAFYGYTF. The CDR3 bases are TGCAGCTTAGGGGACAGGGCATTCTATGGCTACACCTTC.

This clonotype was seen ten or more times. This rearrangement joins TRBV5-1 to TRBJ1-6, with 9 bases that match TRBD1. CDR1 and CDR2 (germline): SGHRS, YFSETQ. The junction had 7 bases not matched to a gene; V was cut back by 5 bases and J by 7 bases. The CDR3 is 15 amino acids. The CDR3 bases are TGCGCCAGCAGGCACGGACAGGGGAAGAATTCACCCCTCCACTTT. Translated: CASRHGQGKNSPLHF. Combining the CDR3 with reference TRBV5-1 and TRBJ1-6 gives the whole variable domain KAGVTQTPRYLIKTRGQQVTLSCSPISGHRSVSWYQQTPGQGLQFLFEYFSETQRNKGNFPGRFSGRQFSNSRSEMNVSTLELGDSALYLCASRHGQGKNSPLHFGNGTRLTVT.

The chain recombines TRBV2 with TRBJ1-2; the D gene is possibly TRBD1 (5 bases). Trimming took 4 bases from V and 4 from J, leaving 13 bases between them. The CDR3 is 14 amino acids. The germline CDR1 and CDR2 sequences are SNHLY and FYNNEI. The CDR3 DNA reads TGTGCCAGCAGTGTTGGGCCCGGGGGCTATGGCTACACCTTC. As protein: CASSVGPGGYGYTF.